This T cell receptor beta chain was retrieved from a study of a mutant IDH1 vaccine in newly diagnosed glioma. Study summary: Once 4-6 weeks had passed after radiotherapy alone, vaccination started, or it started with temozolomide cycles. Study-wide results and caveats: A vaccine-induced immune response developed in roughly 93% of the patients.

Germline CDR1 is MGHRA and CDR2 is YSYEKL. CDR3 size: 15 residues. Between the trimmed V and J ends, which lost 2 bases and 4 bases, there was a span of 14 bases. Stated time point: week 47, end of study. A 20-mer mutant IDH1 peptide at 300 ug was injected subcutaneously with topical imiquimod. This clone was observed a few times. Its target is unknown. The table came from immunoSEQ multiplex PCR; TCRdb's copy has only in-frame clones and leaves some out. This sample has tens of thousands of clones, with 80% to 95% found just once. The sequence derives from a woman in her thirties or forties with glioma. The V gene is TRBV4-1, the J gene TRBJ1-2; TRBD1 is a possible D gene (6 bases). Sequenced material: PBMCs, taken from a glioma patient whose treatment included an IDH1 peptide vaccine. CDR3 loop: CASSQTGSPSYGYTF. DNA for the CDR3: TGCGCCAGCAGCCAAACAGGGAGCCCCAGCTATGGCTACACCTTC.